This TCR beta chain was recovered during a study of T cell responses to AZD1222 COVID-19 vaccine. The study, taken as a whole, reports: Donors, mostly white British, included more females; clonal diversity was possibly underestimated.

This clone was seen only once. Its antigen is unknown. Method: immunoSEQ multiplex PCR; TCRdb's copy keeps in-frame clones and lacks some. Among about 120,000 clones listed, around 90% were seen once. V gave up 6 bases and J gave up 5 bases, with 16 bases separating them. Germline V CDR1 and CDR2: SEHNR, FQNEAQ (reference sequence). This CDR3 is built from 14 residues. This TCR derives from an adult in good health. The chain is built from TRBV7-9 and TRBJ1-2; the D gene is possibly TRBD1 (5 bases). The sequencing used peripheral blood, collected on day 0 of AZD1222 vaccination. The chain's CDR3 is CASSRAPGRYGYTF. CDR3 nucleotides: TGTGCCAGCAGTCGGGCCCCAGGGCGGTATGGCTACACCTTC.